The present entry profiles one T cell receptor beta chain with its context. What it binds is not known. From germline, CDR1 is DFQATT and CDR2 SNEGSKA (reference sequence). The CDR3 loop spans 12 amino acids. Trimming removed 8 bases from V and 2 bases from J, with 12 bases in between. Time point here: sample taken at primary tumor resection. Material for sequencing was whole RNA from tumor, nontumor lung or frozen PBMC, left unsorted. This sample was taken from a study of spatial heterogeneity in lung cancer. Study overall: Sequences of the beta chain were consistently detected in greater numbers than alpha-chain sequences. Findings and caveats of the study: Ubiquitous expanded tumor TCRs were seen in blood more at resection than at follow-up.

In TCRdb, the 5' RACE reads were re-called with MiXCR into one record per CDR3 protein. This sample has fewer than 45,000 distinct CDR3 sequences, with approximately 7.2% found just once. The sequenced sample was PBMCs, obtained at surgery. The chain has TRBV20-1 and TRBJ1-2, with a weak D call TRBD1 (5 bases). This TCR was recovered from a female donor with early-stage non-small cell lung cancer. CDR3 nucleotides: TGCAGTAAAGCCGGGGGGAACTATGGCTACACCTTC. The encoded protein is CSKAGGNYGYTF.